Shown below are 4 T cell receptor beta chains from a single sample sequenced in a study of T cells expressing NK-cell markers. From its re-call of the 5' RACE reads, TCRdb lists each CDR3 protein once, without DNA. The sample totals 500,000 to 700,000 distinct CDR3 sequences; its top ten clones hold under 4.5%. The specimen was blood T cells: a sorted CD56 or NKG2C T cell subset, CD4+ or CD8+ T cells, or bulk PBMC T cells (not recorded which). These receptors were taken from a man younger than 30 in good health.

The chain couples TRBV11-3 to TRBJ2-2; lacking DNA, the TRBD2 call made by TCRdb goes unchecked. The CDR3 is made up of 16 amino acids. Germline-derived CDR1 and CDR2 are SGHNT and YENEEA. CDR3 loop: CASSYSGGTFTGELFF.

This rearrangement joins TRBV5-1 to TRBJ1-2. This CDR3 region has 15 residues. CDR1 and CDR2 (germline): SGHRS, YFSETQ. This CDR3 reads CASSSNLGSDYGYTF.

The J gene is TRBJ2-1, the V gene TRBV7-9; absent DNA, TCRdb's TRBD2 call cannot be checked. Germline V gene lookup returns CDR1 SEHNR and CDR2 FQNEAQ (reference sequence). This CDR3 is built from 17 residues. The CDR3 sequence is CASSFTAAVAGYNEQFF.

This sequence joins TRBV12-3 or TRBV12-4 and TRBJ1-3; the TCRdb D gene call, TRBD1, has no DNA to confirm it. This CDR3 has 13 amino acids. The CDR3 here is CASSLTGPDTIYF.